The T cell receptor (beta chain) under discussion was sequenced for a study of cytomegalovirus exposure and HLA in healthy donors. V gave up 7 bases and J gave up 8 bases; unmatched junction bases: 7. Germline-derived CDR1 and CDR2 are SGDLS and YYNGEE. The CDR3 has 13 residues. The PCR made use of 60 Vbeta and 13 Jbeta primers. Only in-frame clones appear in the TCRdb table, and some are missing; sequencing was by immunoSEQ multiplex PCR. There are roughly 90,000 clones in the sample; 74% occur only once, and under 25% lies in the top ten. This TCR derives from a young man in good health and CMV-seropositive. V usage is TRBV9 and J usage is TRBJ2-1, with TRBD1 matching 9 bases. Sequences were obtained from PBMCs. CDR3 in amino acids: CASGQGLFYEQFF. The CDR3 nucleotides are TGTGCCAGCGGACAGGGGTTATTCTATGAGCAGTTCTTC.